A single sample is the source of the 2 T cell receptor beta chains below, sequenced in a study of T cells after yellow fever vaccination. Via MiXCR, TCRdb re-called the 5' RACE reads, giving one row per CDR3 protein. This sample has 310,000 or so distinct CDR3 sequences, with around 7.3% found just once. The sample here was PBMCs, taken about 49 days after the first yellow fever vaccination. These receptors were taken from a man aged 18 to 29 who received the YFV17D yellow fever vaccine.

In its sample, this clonotype was seen many times. V and J are TRBV20-1 and TRBJ2-3, with D possibly TRBD2 on 6 matching bases. V lost 5 bases and J 4 bases, leaving 19 bases between the germline ends. The CDR3 totals 15 residues. CDR1 is DFQATT and CDR2 is SNEGSKA in the germline V gene (reference sequence). The CDR3 coding sequence is TGCAGTGCTCCACCCTCCCGGGGGACCTCAGATACGCAGTATTTT. It codes for CSAPPSRGTSDTQYF.

The sample holds a few counts of this clonotype. The rearrangement uses TRBV7-9 and TRBJ1-6; a weak D match, TRBD1 (6 bases). The CDR3 has 15 amino acids. Germline V gene sequence: CDR1 SEHNR, CDR2 FQNEAQ (reference sequence). The V gene lost 6 bases and the J gene lost 7 bases, with 16 bases spanning the gap. The CDR3 sequence: CASSSTGLENSPLHF. CDR3 bases: TGTGCCAGCAGTTCCACAGGGTTGGAAAATTCACCCCTCCACTTT.